Sequencing of this T cell receptor (beta chain) was carried out in a study of response to subunit inactivated influenza vaccine. Study-wide results and caveats: The authors proposed limited new T cell recruitment per seasonal influenza vaccination.

TCRdb independently ran MiXCR on the RT-PCR reads; one entry per CDR3 protein. This sample has around 490,000 distinct CDR3 sequences, with less than 10% found just once. The V gene lost 5 bases and the J gene lost 4 bases, with 19 bases spanning the gap. Germline CDR1 is DFQATT and CDR2 is SNEGSKA (reference sequence). This CDR3 is 15 amino acids long. This clonotype was seen a few times. Its matching antigen is unknown. V usage is TRBV20-1 and J usage is TRBJ2-3; perhaps D is TRBD1 or TRBD2 (5 bases each). The material sequenced was PBMCs from blood, taken 23 to 25 months after vaccination. This sequence was found in a man aged 50-75 years who received an inactivated influenza vaccine. The CDR3 here is CSAGHPGRNADTQYF. CDR3 DNA: TGCAGTGCTGGGCATCCAGGGAGAAATGCAGATACGCAGTATTTT.